The entry below gives a single T cell receptor beta chain sequence along with its context. Its antigen is as yet unknown. These data belong to a study of CD8 T cell repertoires and HIV-1 epitope variants. For the study at large: Autologous T cell-negative cells served as antigen-presenting cells in equal numbers.

CDR3 length: 10 amino acids. Germline loops: CDR1 MNHNS, CDR2 SASEGT. V lost 10 bases to trimming and J lost 8 bases; unmatched junction nucleotides: 2. Generated by immunoSEQ multiplex PCR, the TCRdb table keeps only in-frame clones and is missing some. In the table there are about 7,300 clones, 60% to 65% of which are singletons. This receptor was obtained from a male donor with HIV. The V and J genes are TRBV6-1 and TRBJ2-1, with 7 bases identical to TRBD2. Sequenced input: cultured CD8+ T cells derived from PBMCs. CDR3 loop: CATGGYEQFF. DNA of the CDR3: TGTGCCACCGGGGGGTATGAGCAGTTCTTC.